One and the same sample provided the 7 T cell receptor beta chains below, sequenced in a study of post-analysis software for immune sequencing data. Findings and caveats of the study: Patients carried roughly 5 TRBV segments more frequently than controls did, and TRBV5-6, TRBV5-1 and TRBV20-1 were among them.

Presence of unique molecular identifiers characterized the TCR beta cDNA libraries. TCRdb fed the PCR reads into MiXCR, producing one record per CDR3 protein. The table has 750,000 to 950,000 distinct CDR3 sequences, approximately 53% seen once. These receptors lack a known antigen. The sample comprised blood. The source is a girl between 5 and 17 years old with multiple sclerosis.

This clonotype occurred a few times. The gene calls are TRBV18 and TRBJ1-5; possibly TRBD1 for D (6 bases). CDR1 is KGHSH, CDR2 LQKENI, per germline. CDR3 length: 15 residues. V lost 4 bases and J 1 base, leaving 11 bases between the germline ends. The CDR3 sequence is CASSRAGGSNQPQHF. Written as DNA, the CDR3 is TGTGCCAGCTCACGGGCGGGGGGCAGCAATCAGCCCCAGCATTTT.

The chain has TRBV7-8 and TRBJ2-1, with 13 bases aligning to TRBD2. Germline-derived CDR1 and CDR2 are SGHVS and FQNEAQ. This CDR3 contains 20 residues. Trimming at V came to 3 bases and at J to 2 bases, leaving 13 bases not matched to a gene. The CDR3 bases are TGTGCCAGCAGCTTGTCCTTCCCCGGGACTAGCGGGGCTACCTACAATGAGCAGTTCTTC. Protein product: CASSLSFPGTSGATYNEQFF.

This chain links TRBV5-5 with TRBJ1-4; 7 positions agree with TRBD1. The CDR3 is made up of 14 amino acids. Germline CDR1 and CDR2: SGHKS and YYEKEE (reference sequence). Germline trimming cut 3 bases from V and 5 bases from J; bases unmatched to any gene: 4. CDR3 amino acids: CASSSGTDNEKLFF. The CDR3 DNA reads TGTGCCAGCAGCTCCGGGACAGACAATGAAAAACTGTTTTTT.

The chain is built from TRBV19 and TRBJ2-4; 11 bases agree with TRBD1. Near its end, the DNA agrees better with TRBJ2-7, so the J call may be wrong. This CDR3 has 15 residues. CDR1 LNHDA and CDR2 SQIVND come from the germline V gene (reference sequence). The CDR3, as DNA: TGTGCCAGTAGACAACCCGGGACAGGGGGCTACGAGCAGTACTTC. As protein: CASRQPGTGGYEQYF.

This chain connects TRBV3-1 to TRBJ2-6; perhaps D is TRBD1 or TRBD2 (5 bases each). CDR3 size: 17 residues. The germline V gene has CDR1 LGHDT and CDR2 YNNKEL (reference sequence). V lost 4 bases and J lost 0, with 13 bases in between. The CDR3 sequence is CASSPWDRISGANVLTF. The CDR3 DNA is TGTGCCAGCAGCCCATGGGACCGGATCTCTGGGGCCAACGTCCTGACTTTC.

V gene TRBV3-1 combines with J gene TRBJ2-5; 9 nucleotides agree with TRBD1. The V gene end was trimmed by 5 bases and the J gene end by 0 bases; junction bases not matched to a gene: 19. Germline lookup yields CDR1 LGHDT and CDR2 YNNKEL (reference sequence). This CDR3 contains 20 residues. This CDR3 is CASSKRLPNRGRKYQETQYF. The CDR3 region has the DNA TGTGCCAGCAGCAAGCGATTACCCAACAGGGGGCGAAAGTACCAAGAGACCCAGTACTTC.

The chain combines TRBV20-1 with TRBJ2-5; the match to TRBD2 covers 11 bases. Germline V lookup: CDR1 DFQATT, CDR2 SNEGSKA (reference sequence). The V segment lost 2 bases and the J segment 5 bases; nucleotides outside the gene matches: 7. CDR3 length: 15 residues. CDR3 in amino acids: CSARKASGGTETQYF. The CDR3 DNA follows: TGCAGTGCTAGAAAGGCTAGCGGGGGGACGGAGACCCAGTACTTC.